Listed here are 23 T cell receptor beta chains from one sample, sequenced in a study of T cells in women clearing cervical HPV infection. Measured with immunoSEQ multiplex PCR; TCRdb has only the in-frame clones, and not every one. Recorded for this sample: 20,000 to 25,000 clones. Sequenced: blood buffy coat. These TCRs come from a woman aged 18 to 75 with a cervical HPV16 infection that either progressed to CIN3+ or cleared (not recorded which).

Remarks on this clone: The read terminates 3 residues before the CDR3 end, so the remaining end is supplied by the germline J gene. The rearrangement links TRBV6-2 or TRBV6-3 to TRBJ2-3; 10 positions match TRBD1. The CDR3 runs to 15 residues. Germline loops: CDR1 MNHEY, CDR2 SVGEGT. Incomplete CDR3 DNA: TGTGCCAGCAGGACCCGGGACAGGGGAACTCAGCCG. Its protein is CASRTRDRGTQP. The full-length CDR3 reads as CASRTRDRGTQPQYF.

As for this clone: The read ends 3 residues shy of where the CDR3 ends; the end is completed using the germline J gene. The V call is TRBV10-1, the J call TRBJ2-7; 11 bases map to TRBD2. This CDR3 contains 15 residues. With 0 bases clipped from V and 3 bases from J, the junction kept 1 base outside the gene matches. The V gene's germline CDR1 is WNHNN and CDR2 SYGVQD (reference sequence). The CDR3 sequence: CASSESLAGVYEQYF. CDR3 DNA (partial): TGCGCCAGCAGTGAGTCACTAGCGGGGGTCTACGAG.

Worth noting for this clone: The read is 3 residues too short to cover the CDR3 end, so that end is filled in from the germline J gene. V gene TRBV2 combines with J gene TRBJ2-3; 15 bases agree with TRBD2. CDR1 and CDR2 from the germline V gene are SNHLY and FYNNEI. This CDR3 spans 17 amino acids. V lost 8 bases to trimming and J lost 5 bases; unmatched junction nucleotides: 11. The part of the CDR3 DNA that was read is TGTGCCAGCGGCCAATTTGGACTAGCGGGGGGGCAAGATACG. Its translation: CASGQFGLAGGQDT. The whole CDR3 sequence is CASGQFGLAGGQDTQYF.

The sequenced part of the CDR3 DNA is TGCAGTGCTAGTGGGACAGCGAGGAATCCGAACTATGGC. This codes for CSASGTARNPNYG. The complete CDR3 reads CSASGTARNPNYGYTF. The V gene is TRBV20-1, the J gene TRBJ1-2; 7 bases align to TRBD1. With the read ending 3 residues before the CDR3 end, the germline J gene is used to fill in that end. Germline V lookup: CDR1 DFQATT, CDR2 SNEGSKA (reference sequence). The CDR3 has 16 amino acids. J was trimmed by 2 bases and V by 3 bases; bases with no gene match: 12.

Comment on this clone: The observed sequence ends 3 residues before the CDR3 terminus, with the missing tail filled in from the germline J gene. V gene TRBV6-2 or TRBV6-3 combines with J gene TRBJ1-1; 7 bases map to TRBD1. The CDR3 has 16 residues. Trimming removed 3 bases from V and 2 bases from J; junction bases left unmatched: 9. From germline, CDR1 is MNHEY and CDR2 SVGEGT. The CDR3 loop is CASSYTRTGLNTEAFF. Incomplete CDR3 DNA: TGTGCCAGCAGTTATACCCGGACAGGCCTAAACACTGAA.

Worth noting for this clone: The missing CDR3 end, 3 residues past where the read stops, is filled in from the germline J gene. The chain recombines TRBV5-1 with TRBJ2-7; 9 bases align to TRBD2. Germline V gene sequence: CDR1 SGHRS, CDR2 YFSETQ. This CDR3 has 16 residues. J lost 2 bases, V lost 0 bases, and 6 bases had no gene match. CDR3 in amino acids: CASSLVGTSSAYEQYF. The CDR3 DNA, read in part, is TGCGCCAGCAGCTTGGTTGGGACTAGCAGTGCCTACGAG.

With respect to this clone: The read finishes 3 residues shy of the CDR3 end, and the germline J gene is used to complete it. The chain has TRBV18 and TRBJ1-2; D gene uncertain. Germline lookup yields CDR1 KGHSH and CDR2 LQKENI. The CDR3 consists of 15 residues. CDR3 sequence reads: CASSPPTEPTYDYTF. CDR3 DNA, as far as it was read: TGTGCCAGCTCACCACCCACTGAACCTACCTACGAC.

Comments on this clone: With the read ending 3 residues before the CDR3 end, the germline J gene is used to fill in that end. This chain connects TRBV5-4 to TRBJ2-7, with D hard to call. Germline V gene lookup returns CDR1 SGHNT and CDR2 YYREEE (reference sequence). CDR3 length: 14 amino acids. V was clipped by 0 bases and J by 1 base, with 8 bases between them. Partial CDR3 DNA: TGTGCCAGCAGCTTGGATTACAGATCCTACGAG. Protein: CASSLDYRSYE. In full, the CDR3 is CASSLDYRSYEQYF.

Comments on this clone: The read comes to an end 3 residues before the CDR3 does, leaving the germline J gene to fill in the end. V usage is TRBV7-2 and J usage is TRBJ2-3, with D hard to call. The germline CDR1 and CDR2 sequences are SGHTA and FQGNSA. The V end was cut by 5 bases, the J end by 6 bases, with 9 bases between. The CDR3 covers 12 residues. The covered CDR3 bases are TGTGCCAGCAGCACCTACGGGGATACG. Its protein product is CASSTYGDT. The whole CDR3 is CASSTYGDTQYF. Looking up the rest from reference TRBV7-2 and TRBJ2-3 gives the full variable domain: GAGVSQSPSNKVTEKGKDVELRCDPISGHTALYWYRQSLGQGLEFLIYFQGNSAPDKSGLPSDRFSAERTGGSVSTLTIQRTQQEDSAVYLCASSTYGDTQYFGPGTRLTVL.

About this clone: Coverage ceases 3 residues before the CDR3 finishes, and the germline J gene fills in the end. This chain joins TRBV11-3 and TRBJ1-1; tentative D call: TRBD1 (5 bases). Germline CDR1 is SGHNT and CDR2 is YENEEA. The CDR3 totals 15 residues. The V gene lost 7 bases and the J gene lost 2 bases, with 17 bases spanning the gap. CDR3 in amino acids: CASTPLWGENTEAFF. Incomplete CDR3 DNA: TGTGCCAGCACCCCTTTATGGGGGGAAAACACTGAA. The complete variable domain, with remaining parts taken from reference TRBV11-3 and TRBJ1-1, reads EAGVVQSPRYKIIEKKQPVAFWCNPISGHNTLYWYLQNLGQGPELLIRYENEEAVDDSQLPKDRFSAERLKGVDSTLKIQPAELGDSAVYLCASTPLWGENTEAFFGQGTRLTVV.

As regards this clone: The read gets to within 3 residues of the CDR3 end, and the germline J gene fills in the rest. The V call is TRBV20-1, the J call TRBJ2-5, with TRBD2 matching 7 bases. J lost 4 bases, V lost 2 bases, and 16 bases had no gene match. Germline lookup yields CDR1 DFQATT and CDR2 SNEGSKA (reference sequence). The CDR3 has 17 residues. The sequenced CDR3 bases are TGCAGTGCTAGAACCCTCCCACTAGCGTCAAAGGGAGAGACC. As protein: CSARTLPLASKGET. The complete CDR3 protein is CSARTLPLASKGETQYF.

CDR3 in amino acids: CSVGDRSNSPLFF. CDR3 DNA, as far as it was read: TGCAGCGTCGGAGACAGAAGTAATTCACCG. This chain links TRBV29-1 with TRBJ2-2; a weak D match, TRBD1 (5 bases). The read terminates 3 residues ahead of where the CDR3 ends, so the germline J gene completes it. Looked up from germline, CDR1 is SQVTM and CDR2 is ANQGSEA. The CDR3 consists of 13 residues.

Concerning this clone itself: Read sequence stops 3 residues before the CDR3 end, and the germline J gene provides the missing end. The J gene is TRBJ2-3, the V gene TRBV20-1, with TRBD2 matching 16 bases. The CDR3 is 16 amino acids. Per the germline V gene, CDR1 is DFQATT and CDR2 is SNEGSKA (reference sequence). V lost 5 bases, J lost 3 bases, and 5 bases stayed unmatched. This CDR3 reads CSAETGLAGGTDTQYF. CDR3 DNA (partial): TGCAGTGCTGAAACGGGACTAGCGGGAGGGACAGATACG.

With regard to this clone: The sequence runs out 3 residues before the end of the CDR3; the remainder is reconstructed from the germline J gene. The gene calls are TRBV7-8 and TRBJ1-2, with 7 bases aligning to TRBD1. V shed 10 bases and J 4 bases; nucleotides not matched to a gene: 15. This CDR3 contains 15 residues. Germline V gene sequence: CDR1 SGHVS, CDR2 FQNEAQ. The CDR3 bases that were read are TGTGCCACACACCACGTAACAGGGGTCTCCTATGGC. Its protein product is CATHHVTGVSYG. The entire CDR3 sequence reads CATHHVTGVSYGYTF.

Details on this clone: The CDR3 end lies 3 residues beyond the end of the read and is filled in from the germline J gene. The J gene is TRBJ2-1, the V gene TRBV6-2 or TRBV6-3; 13 nucleotides agree with TRBD2. Germline CDR1 reads MNHEY; CDR2 reads SVGEGT. CDR3 length equals 15 residues. Trimming at V came to 5 bases and at J to 9 bases, leaving 7 bases not matched to a gene. The chain's CDR3 is CASSGGLAGFGEQFF. The sequenced part of the CDR3 DNA is TGTGCCAGCAGTGGGGGACTAGCGGGATTTGGTGAG.

As for this clone: The read ends 3 residues shy of where the CDR3 ends; the end is completed using the germline J gene. The V and J genes are TRBV7-3 and TRBJ2-2, with 8 bases matching TRBD2. Unmatched junction bases numbered 11, after V lost 2 bases and J lost 6 bases. Germline-derived CDR1 and CDR2 are SGHTA and FQGTGA. The CDR3 is 17 residues long. The CDR3: CASSLFSGGVVPGELFF. Partial CDR3 DNA: TGTGCCAGCAGCTTATTCTCGGGGGGGGTTGTCCCCGGGGAG.

The part of the CDR3 DNA that was read is TGTGCCAGTAGTATCGGACTAGCGGGGCAAGAGACG. It encodes CASSIGLAGQET. The CDR3 in full is CASSIGLAGQETQYF. The chain combines TRBV19 with TRBJ2-3; 12 nucleotides line up with TRBD2. The read comes to an end 3 residues before the CDR3 does, leaving the germline J gene to fill in the end. The CDR3 is made up of 15 amino acids. Per germline, CDR1 LNHDA and CDR2 SQIVND (reference sequence).

As to this clone: The DNA ends 3 residues before the CDR3 does, and the rest of the CDR3 is filled in from the germline J gene. The chain recombines TRBV6-2 or TRBV6-3 with TRBJ2-3; TRBD2 matches at 10 bases. CDR1 is MNHEY, CDR2 SVGEGT, per germline. The CDR3 runs to 15 residues. CDR3 bases read: TGTGCCAGTACGCCACAGCGGGGGGGCCGAGAGACG. It yields the protein CASTPQRGGRET. The full CDR3 reads CASTPQRGGRETQYF.

Worth noting for this clone: Sequencing ends 3 residues short of the CDR3 end; the germline J gene provides the rest. The gene calls are TRBV2 and TRBJ1-4, with 7 bases lining up with TRBD1. There are 13 residues in the CDR3. The germline CDR1 and CDR2 sequences are SNHLY and FYNNEI. CDR3 DNA, as far as it was read: TGTGCCAGCAGTGGGGGAACAGGGGTGGAA. It codes for CASSGGTGVE. The whole CDR3 sequence reads CASSGGTGVELFF.

Concerning this clone itself: With the read ending 3 residues before the CDR3 end, the germline J gene is used to fill in that end. V usage is TRBV19 and J usage is TRBJ2-3; 7 nucleotides align to TRBD2. Trimming took 1 base from V and 4 from J; bases not matched to a gene: 5. In germline, CDR1 is LNHDA, CDR2 SQIVND (reference sequence). The length of the CDR3 is 15 residues. CDR3 region: CASSIGETSPDTQYF. CDR3 DNA, as far as it was read: TGTGCCAGTAGTATAGGGGAGACTAGCCCAGATACG. The variable domain in full, completed from reference TRBV19 and TRBJ2-3, reads DGGITQSPKYLFRKEGQNVTLSCEQNLNHDAMYWYRQDPGQGLRLIYYSQIVNDFQKGDIAEGYSVSREKKESFPLTVTSAQKNPTAFYLCASSIGETSPDTQYFGPGTRLTVL.

Of note for this clone: The CDR3 end falls 3 residues outside the read, so it is completed with the germline J gene. This chain links TRBV19 with TRBJ1-6; D possibly corresponds to TRBD1 (6 bases). Germline V gene data show CDR1 as LNHDA and CDR2 as SQIVND (reference sequence). With 4 bases removed from V and 11 bases from J, the gap between germline ends came to 12 bases. The CDR3 is 13 residues long. CDR3 amino acids: CASSNAGDAPLHF. The CDR3 DNA, read in part, is TGTGCCAGTAGTAACGCAGGGGACGCACCC.

With regard to this clone: The read terminates 3 residues before the CDR3 end, so the remaining end is supplied by the germline J gene. The rearrangement links TRBV18 to TRBJ1-2; 7 nucleotides match TRBD1. The germline CDR1 and CDR2 sequences are KGHSH and LQKENI. The CDR3 length is 14 residues. Incomplete CDR3 DNA: TGTGCCAGCTCATTACCGGGACAGCCCTACGAC. It encodes CASSLPGQPYD. The whole CDR3 sequence is CASSLPGQPYDYTF.

For this clone: The read ends 3 residues shy of where the CDR3 ends; the end is completed using the germline J gene. V and J are TRBV11-2 and TRBJ2-5; the D gene is possibly TRBD1 (6 bases). The CDR3 length is 13 residues. Germline V gene lookup returns CDR1 SGHAT and CDR2 FQNNGV. Trimming left V 3 bases short and J 5 bases short, with 10 bases between. The CDR3 bases that were read are TGTGCCAGCAGCTTTTCAGGGGAGGAGACC. This sequence encodes CASSFSGEET. In full, the CDR3 is CASSFSGEETQYF.